Detailed here is one T cell receptor (beta chain). Repertoires were generated with immunoSEQ multiplex PCR, while TCRdb's copy carries only in-frame clones and drops some. The data show roughly 240,000 clones, approximately 87% seen once. This entry belongs to a study of blood T cell repertoires in COVID-19. The wider study: Some COVID-19 samples were acute and others convalescent; all came from the United States, Italy and Spain. The cDNA or gDNA used as material had been derived from T cells, B-cell-depleted T cells, or PBMCs.

Trimming took off 4 bases at V and 5 bases at J, with 12 bases between the two ends. In germline, CDR1 is SGHTA, CDR2 FQGNSA. This CDR3 is 15 amino acids long. The TCR sequence derives from a man aged 55 to 70 who had recovered from COVID-19. This chain uses TRBV7-2 with TRBJ1-6; D gene uncertain. Sequenced input: peripheral blood. CDR3 nucleotides: TGTGCCAGCAGCTCCTCGACTACTAATAATTCACCCCTCCACTTT. It is translated as CASSSSTTNNSPLHF.